Below are 18 T cell receptor beta chains sequenced from a single sample in a study of cytomegalovirus exposure and HLA in healthy donors. In the PCR, 60 Vbeta and 13 Jbeta primers were used. The method was immunoSEQ multiplex PCR; TCRdb's version includes in-frame clones alone and lacks a portion of them. The sample has some 130,000 clones, approximately 80% seen once. Sequencing was carried out using PBMCs. The receptors originated from a young man in good health and CMV-seronegative.

The chain recombines TRBV6-1 with TRBJ2-7; no clear D gene. V was clipped by 2 bases and J by 2 bases, with 4 bases between them. There are 12 residues in the CDR3. Per the germline V gene, CDR1 is MNHNS and CDR2 is SASEGT. This CDR3 reads CASSETPYEQYF. The CDR3 region has the DNA TGTGCCAGCAGTGAAACACCCTACGAGCAGTACTTC.

This clone was seen a single time. The chain is built from TRBV27 and TRBJ2-7; 10 bases are a match to TRBD2. Germline CDR1 is MNHEY and CDR2 is SMNVEV (reference sequence). This CDR3 contains 15 residues. The V segment lost 1 base and the J segment 2 bases; nucleotides outside the gene matches: 2. As DNA, the CDR3 is TGTGCCAGCAGTTTATTAGCGGGAGGACCCTACGAGCAGTACTTC. This gives the protein CASSLLAGGPYEQYF.

This chain uses TRBV10-3 with TRBJ2-7, with 8 bases aligning to TRBD2. The CDR3 is made up of 14 amino acids. V trimming: 7 bases; J trimming: 5 bases; junction bases outside the gene matches: 10. CDR1 and CDR2 from the germline V gene are ENHRY and SYGVKD. CDR3 in amino acids: CAITRSGGSDEQYF. The DNA of the CDR3 is TGTGCCATCACCCGGAGCGGGGGATCGGACGAGCAGTACTTC.

The chain is built from TRBV21-1 and TRBJ1-5; the table's D call TRBD1 went unverified against the DNA. TRBV21-1 is an annotated pseudogene. The CDR3 length is 16 residues. Written as DNA, the CDR3 is TGTGCCAGCAGCAAACGGCAGGGGCTAGGCAATCAGCCCCAGCATTTT. Protein: CASSKRQGLGNQPQHF.

This clone was observed a single time. The chain links TRBV27 to TRBJ2-1, with 10 bases lining up with TRBD2. The CDR3 loop spans 15 amino acids. V gave up 5 bases and J gave up 10 bases; unmatched junction bases: 11. Per the germline V gene, CDR1 is MNHEY and CDR2 is SMNVEV (reference sequence). The CDR3 reads CASSVTSGTGGEQFF. The CDR3 bases are TGTGCCAGCAGTGTAACTAGCGGGACGGGAGGGGAGCAGTTCTTC.

Comment on this clone: At one of its ends the junction is not consistent with the germline gene, which may arise from a read error. The genes are TRBV6-4 and TRBJ1-2; no definite D call. Germline V gives CDR1 MRHNA, CDR2 SNTAGT. The CDR3 totals 11 residues. DNA for the CDR3: TGTGCCAGCAGTGACACCCTCAGGCCTTTCTTC. The encoded protein is CASSDTLRPFF.

V is TRBV5-1 and J is TRBJ2-3; TRBD2 might be the D (6 bases). The V end lost 0 bases, the J end lost 2 bases, and 13 bases lay between the germline ends. CDR1 SGHRS and CDR2 YFSETQ come from the germline V gene. The CDR3 covers 16 residues. The CDR3 DNA reads as TGCGCCAGCAGCTTGGAAGTAGGCGGGATCACAGATACGCAGTATTTT. Residues: CASSLEVGGITDTQYF.

DNA for the CDR3: TGTGCCGTCACTAGCGGTCAGCCCACAGATACGCAGTATTTT. This encodes CAVTSGQPTDTQYF. The rearrangement uses TRBV13 and TRBJ2-3, with 8 bases matching TRBD2. This CDR3 contains 14 residues. The germline V gene has CDR1 PRHDT and CDR2 FYEKMQ (reference sequence). The J segment lost 2 bases and the V segment lost 11 bases, leaving 9 bases of the junction unmatched.

The chain links TRBV12-2 to TRBJ2-7; no DNA check was done on the table's D call, TRBD1. TRBV12-2 is a recognized pseudogene. The length of the CDR3 is 15 residues. The CDR3 region has the DNA TGTGCAAGTCGCTACCCGACAGGGGGGGCTTACGAGCAGTACTTC. It yields the protein CASRYPTGGAYEQYF.

Remarks on this clone: Different DNA sequences within this sample yield the same CDR3. DNA of the CDR3: TGTGCCAGCAGTTACTCGCCGGGGAACACTGAAGCTTTCTTT. It is translated as CASSYSPGNTEAFF. This sequence joins TRBV6-5 and TRBJ1-1; D gene ambiguous. The germline CDR1 and CDR2 sequences are MNHEY and SVGAGI. V lost 0 bases to trimming and J lost 1 base, with 6 bases between them. The CDR3 has 14 residues.

J is TRBJ2-1 and V is TRBV4-3; 10 nucleotides agree with TRBD2. Germline CDR1 LGHNA, CDR2 YSLEER. CDR3 size: 18 residues. With V trimmed by 0 bases and J by 7 bases, 12 bases remained unmatched. The CDR3 protein is CASSQDLTASGSWNEQFF. The CDR3 DNA reads TGCGCCAGCAGCCAAGATCTTACGGCTAGCGGGAGTTGGAATGAGCAGTTCTTC.

The chain combines TRBV28 with TRBJ2-7, with TRBD2 identical over 12 bases. Losses at the gene ends were 6 bases for V and 0 bases for J; bases not matched to a gene: 9. The CDR3 is made up of 17 amino acids. Germline V gene sequence: CDR1 MDHEN, CDR2 SYDVKM. The CDR3 region is CASRDYGLAGHSYEQYF. The CDR3 DNA sequence: TGTGCCAGCAGAGATTACGGACTAGCGGGACACTCCTACGAGCAGTACTTC.

The rearrangement links TRBV13 to TRBJ2-1; D unresolved. Trimming left V 3 bases short and J 5 bases short, with 11 bases between. The CDR3 totals 14 residues. Germline lookup yields CDR1 PRHDT and CDR2 FYEKMQ (reference sequence). This chain's CDR3 is CASSFRRPNNEQFF. Written as DNA, the CDR3 is TGTGCCAGCAGCTTTAGGAGACCCAACAATGAGCAGTTCTTC. Filled out from reference TRBV13 and TRBJ2-1, the complete variable domain reads AAGVIQSPRHLIKEKRETATLKCYPIPRHDTVYWYQQGPGQDPQFLISFYEKMQSDKGSIPDRFSAQQFSDYHSELNMSSLELGDSALYFCASSFRRPNNEQFFGPGTRLTVL.

This chain connects TRBV7-2 to TRBJ2-1; D ambiguous. Germline CDR1 reads SGHTA; CDR2 reads FQGNSA. There are 12 residues in the CDR3. V gave up 10 bases and J gave up 8 bases, with 15 bases separating them. CDR3 loop: CATDAGYDEQFF. The CDR3 bases are TGTGCCACAGACGCCGGGTACGATGAGCAGTTCTTC.

The genes are TRBV28 and TRBJ2-5; 10 bases match TRBD2. Germline assignment: CDR1 MDHEN and CDR2 SYDVKM. CDR3 length: 15 amino acids. V lost 7 bases, J lost 9 bases, and 14 bases stayed unmatched. Here the CDR3 DNA reads TGTGCCAGCACCCTCGGACTAGCGGCCAGGGAGGCCCAGTACTTC. This translates into CASTLGLAAREAQYF.

This chain uses TRBV5-1 with TRBJ2-5; TRBD2 matches 11 bases. The CDR3 covers 16 residues. V lost 4 bases, J lost 1 base, and 6 bases stayed unmatched. Germline V CDR1 and CDR2: SGHRS, YFSETQ. The chain's CDR3 is CASSPPTSGAQETQYF. CDR3 nucleotide sequence: TGCGCCAGCAGCCCTCCGACTAGCGGGGCCCAAGAGACCCAGTACTTC. The full variable domain, in which reference TRBV5-1 and TRBJ2-5 provide the parts outside the CDR3, is KAGVTQTPRYLIKTRGQQVTLSCSPISGHRSVSWYQQTPGQGLQFLFEYFSETQRNKGNFPGRFSGRQFSNSRSEMNVSTLELGDSALYLCASSPPTSGAQETQYFGPGTRLLVL.

V gene TRBV6-4 combines with J gene TRBJ2-1, with 8 bases identical to TRBD2. The trim removed 4 bases at V and 2 bases at J, leaving 10 bases unmatched. The CDR3 is 17 amino acids. Per the germline V gene, CDR1 is MRHNA and CDR2 is SNTAGT. The CDR3 DNA is TGTGCCAGCAGTGCCACGGGGGGGGGCATCACCTACAATGAGCAGTTCTTC. Residues: CASSATGGGITYNEQFF.

This chain connects TRBV2 to TRBJ2-5; perhaps TRBD1 as D (5 bases). CDR1 is SNHLY and CDR2 is FYNNEI in the germline V gene. V was trimmed by 4 bases and J by 2 bases, leaving 8 bases between them. The CDR3 spans 13 residues. The CDR3 DNA reads as TGTGCCAGCAGTGCCGACAGTCAAGAGACCCAGTACTTC. Encoded protein: CASSADSQETQYF.